This T cell receptor (beta chain) was found in a study of preoperative IRX-2 immunotherapy in early breast cancer. Generated by immunoSEQ multiplex PCR, the TCRdb table keeps only in-frame clones and is missing some. Of under 50,000 clones in the sample, roughly four fifths were seen once. Trimming took off 3 bases at V and 3 bases at J, with 14 bases between the two ends. The CDR3 length is 16 residues. Germline-derived CDR1 and CDR2 are MDHEN and SYDVKM. Treatment indicated: preoperative locoregional IRX-2 cytokine immunotherapy. Patients received preoperative, locoregional IRX-2 cytokine immunotherapy in a phase Ib study.

The sample consisted of lymph node tissue, taken after IRX-2 immunotherapy. The chain couples TRBV28 to TRBJ2-2, with a tentative D call TRBD2 (5 bases). This clonotype originated in a human donor with breast cancer. The CDR3 sequence is CASSFSEVRDTGELFF. The CDR3 DNA reads as TGTGCCAGCAGTTTTAGCGAAGTTCGTGACACCGGGGAGCTGTTTTTT.